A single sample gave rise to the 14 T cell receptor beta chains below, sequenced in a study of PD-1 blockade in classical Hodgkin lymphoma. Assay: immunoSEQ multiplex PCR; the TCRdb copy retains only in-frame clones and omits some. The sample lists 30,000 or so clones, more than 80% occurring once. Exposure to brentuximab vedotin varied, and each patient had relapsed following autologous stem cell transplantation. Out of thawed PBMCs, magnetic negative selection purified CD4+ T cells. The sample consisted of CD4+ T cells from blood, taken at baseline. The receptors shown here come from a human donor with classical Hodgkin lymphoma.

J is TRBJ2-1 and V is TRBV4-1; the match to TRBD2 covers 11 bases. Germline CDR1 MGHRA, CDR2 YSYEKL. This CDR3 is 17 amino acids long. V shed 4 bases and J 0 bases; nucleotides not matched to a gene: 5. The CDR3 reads CASSPGLAVSSYNEQFF. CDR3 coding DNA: TGCGCCAGCAGCCCGGGACTAGCGGTAAGCTCCTACAATGAGCAGTTCTTC.

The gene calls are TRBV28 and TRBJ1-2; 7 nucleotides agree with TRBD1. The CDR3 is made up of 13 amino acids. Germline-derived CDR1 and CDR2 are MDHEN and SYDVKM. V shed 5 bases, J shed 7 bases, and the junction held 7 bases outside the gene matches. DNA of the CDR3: TGTGCCAGCAGTACTATCGACAGGGCTGGCTACACCTTC. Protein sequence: CASSTIDRAGYTF.

CDR3 DNA: TGTGCCTGGAGTGTCCATCCAGATACGCAGTATTTT. Encoded protein: CAWSVHPDTQYF. The chain recombines TRBV30 with TRBJ2-3; D is unresolved. CDR1 and CDR2 (germline): GTSNPN, SVGIG (reference sequence). This CDR3 is built from 12 residues. Trimming took 0 bases from V and 4 from J, leaving 5 bases between them.

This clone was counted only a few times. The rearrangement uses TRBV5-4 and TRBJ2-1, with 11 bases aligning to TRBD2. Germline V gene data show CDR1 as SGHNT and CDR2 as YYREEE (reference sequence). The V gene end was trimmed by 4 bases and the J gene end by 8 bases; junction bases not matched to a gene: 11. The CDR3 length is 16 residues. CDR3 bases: TGTGCCAGCAGCCGACAACTAGCGGGAGTGAGCGATGAGCAGTTCTTC. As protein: CASSRQLAGVSDEQFF. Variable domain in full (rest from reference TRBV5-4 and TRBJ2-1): ETGVTQSPTHLIKTRGQQVTLRCSSQSGHNTVSWYQQALGQGPQFIFQYYREEENGRGNFPPRFSGLQFPNYSSELNVNALELDDSALYLCASSRQLAGVSDEQFFGPGTRLTVL.

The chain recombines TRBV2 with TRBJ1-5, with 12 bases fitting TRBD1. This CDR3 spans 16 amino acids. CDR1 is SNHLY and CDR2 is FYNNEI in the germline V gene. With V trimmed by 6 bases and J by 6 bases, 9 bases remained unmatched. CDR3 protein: CASREWGQGAGQPQHF. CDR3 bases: TGTGCCAGCAGGGAGTGGGGACAGGGGGCCGGTCAGCCCCAGCATTTT.

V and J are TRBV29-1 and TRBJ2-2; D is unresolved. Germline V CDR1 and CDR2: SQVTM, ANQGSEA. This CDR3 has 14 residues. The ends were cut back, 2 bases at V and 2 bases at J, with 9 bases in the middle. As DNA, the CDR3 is TGCAGCGTTGAAAGTCAGGACAACACCGGGGAGCTGTTTTTT. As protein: CSVESQDNTGELFF.

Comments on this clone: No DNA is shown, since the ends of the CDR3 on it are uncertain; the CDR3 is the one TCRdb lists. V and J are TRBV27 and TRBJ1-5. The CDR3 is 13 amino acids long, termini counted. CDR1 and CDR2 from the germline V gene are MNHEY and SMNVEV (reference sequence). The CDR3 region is CASSSSVFWPQHF.

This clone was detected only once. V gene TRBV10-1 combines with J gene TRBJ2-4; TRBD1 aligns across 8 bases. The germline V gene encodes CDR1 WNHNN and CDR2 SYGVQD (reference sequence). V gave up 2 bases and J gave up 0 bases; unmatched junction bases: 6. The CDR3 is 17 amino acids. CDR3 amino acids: CASSEVTGALAKNIQYF. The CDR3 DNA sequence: TGCGCCAGCAGTGAGGTGACAGGGGCCTTAGCCAAAAACATTCAGTACTTC.

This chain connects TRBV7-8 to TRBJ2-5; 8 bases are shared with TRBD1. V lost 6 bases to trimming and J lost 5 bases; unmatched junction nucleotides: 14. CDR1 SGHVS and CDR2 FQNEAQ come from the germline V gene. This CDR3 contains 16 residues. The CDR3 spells CASRVGPGGAEETQYF. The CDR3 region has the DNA TGTGCCAGCAGAGTGGGCCCAGGGGGCGCTGAGGAGACCCAGTACTTC.

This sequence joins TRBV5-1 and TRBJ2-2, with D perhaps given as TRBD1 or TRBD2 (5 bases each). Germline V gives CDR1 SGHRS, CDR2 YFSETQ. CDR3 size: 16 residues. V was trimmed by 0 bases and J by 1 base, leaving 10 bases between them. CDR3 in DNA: TGCGCCAGCAGCTTGGAAGGGACGGGGAACACCGGGGAGCTGTTTTTT. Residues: CASSLEGTGNTGELFF.

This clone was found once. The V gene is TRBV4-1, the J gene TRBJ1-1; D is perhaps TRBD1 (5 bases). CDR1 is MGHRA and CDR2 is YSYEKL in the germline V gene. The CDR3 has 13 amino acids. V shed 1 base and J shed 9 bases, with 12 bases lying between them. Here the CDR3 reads CASSQASGGKAFF. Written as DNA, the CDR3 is TGCGCCAGCAGCCAAGCTTCGGGGGGGAAAGCTTTCTTT.

The CDR3 nucleotides are TGCGCCAGCAGTGAGCCCCTAGCGGGCCTCCGAGGGCCCACAGATACGCAGTATTTT. Its protein product is CASSEPLAGLRGPTDTQYF. The rearrangement links TRBV10-1 to TRBJ2-3; 8 nucleotides align to TRBD2. The CDR3 spans 19 residues. After removal of 2 bases from V and 2 bases from J, the junction contained 15 bases not matched to a gene. Germline CDR1 reads WNHNN; CDR2 reads SYGVQD (reference sequence).

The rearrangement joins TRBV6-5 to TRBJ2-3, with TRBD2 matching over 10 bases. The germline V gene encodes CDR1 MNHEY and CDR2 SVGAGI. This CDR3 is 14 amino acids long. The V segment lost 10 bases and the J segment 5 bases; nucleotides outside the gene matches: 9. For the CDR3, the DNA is TGTGCCACCCAGAGCGGGAGGGCCTTAGATACGCAGTATTTT. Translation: CATQSGRALDTQYF.

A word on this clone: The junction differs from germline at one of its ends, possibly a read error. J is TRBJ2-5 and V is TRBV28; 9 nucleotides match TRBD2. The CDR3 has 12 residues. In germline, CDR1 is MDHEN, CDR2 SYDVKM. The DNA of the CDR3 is TGTGCCAGCAACCAACTGCCGGGACTAGCCAACTTC. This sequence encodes CASNQLPGLANF.